Described below is a single T cell receptor beta chain sequence and its context. The antigen is unknown. After constant-region reverse-primer amplification, full-length variable regions underwent semi-nested PCR with Nested Universal Primer A. One entry per CDR3 protein results from TCRdb running MiXCR on the 5' RACE reads. The sample holds 8,000 or so distinct CDR3 sequences; approximately 67% are singletons and the top ten take approximately 4.5%. Trimming shortened V by 3 bases and J by 1 base, and 10 bases separated the two germline ends. This CDR3 region has 15 residues. Germline values: CDR1 SGHTA, CDR2 FQGTGA. Points from the study as a whole: Tumor memory CD4+ T cell TCR gene usage was found to cluster with blood and lymph node memory CD4+ cells and with lymph node naive CD4+ cells. Whole repertoires were not studied in the larger cohort, only one V-J beta rearrangement.

The chain joins TRBV7-3 to TRBJ2-1; D gene uncertain. The sequenced sample consisted of tumor-infiltrating naive CD4+ T cells sorted from the breast tumor. Subset specified: naive CD4+ T cells, CD4+CD45RA+CD25-. The sequence came from a female donor with breast cancer. In DNA, the CDR3 is TGTGCCAGCAGCTTGCAGGCAGGATCCTACAATGAGCAGTTCTTC. Protein sequence: CASSLQAGSYNEQFF.